The 28 T cell receptor beta chains below come from one sample, sequenced in a study of regulatory T cells in long-lasting Graves disease. As to time point: persistent/refractory GD, antithyroid drugs over 5 years with positive TRAb. With RNA extracted from PBMCs as input, the TCR library was made. Through Arm-PCR of CDR3 regions and iRepertoire HTBI primers, TCR beta libraries were built. TCRdb called the multiplex PCR reads again in MiXCR, with one record for every CDR3 protein. The data contain around 500,000 distinct CDR3 sequences, roughly 20% of them singletons. The specimen was peripheral blood mononuclear cells (PBMCs), collected when the disease was refractory, from a patient treated with antithyroid drugs. The receptors originated from a female donor with Graves disease.

The chain employs TRBV6-1 and TRBJ2-7, with 7 bases matching TRBD1. V trimming: 6 bases; J trimming: 5 bases; junction bases outside the gene matches: 13. The CDR3 extends over 15 amino acids. Looked up from germline, CDR1 is MNHNS and CDR2 is SASEGT. The CDR3 reads CASRPLRQGMNEQYF. Written as DNA, the CDR3 is TGTGCCAGCAGACCACTCCGACAGGGTATGAACGAGCAGTACTTC.

The chain uses TRBV5-1 and TRBJ1-6; no definite D call. This CDR3 is built from 15 residues. Germline loops: CDR1 SGHRS, CDR2 YFSETQ. Between the trimmed V and J ends, which lost 4 bases and 0 bases, there was a span of 8 bases. This CDR3 reads CASSELGSYNSPLHF. Written as DNA, the CDR3 is TGCGCCAGCAGCGAACTGGGCTCCTATAATTCACCCCTCCACTTT.

The gene calls are TRBV7-9 and TRBJ2-1, with D possibly being TRBD1 or TRBD2 (6 bases each). Germline V gene data show CDR1 as SEHNR and CDR2 as FQNEAQ (reference sequence). The CDR3 length is 12 residues. V was clipped by 5 bases and J by 8 bases, with 10 bases between them. CDR3 sequence: CASSKGGYEQFF. The CDR3 region has the DNA TGTGCCAGCAGCAAAGGGGGGTATGAGCAGTTCTTC.

This clonotype was observed a few times. This chain joins TRBV5-1 and TRBJ2-2; the D is unclear. Germline CDR1 and CDR2: SGHRS and YFSETQ. V lost 7 bases to trimming and J lost 8 bases, with 12 bases between them. The CDR3 is 12 residues long. CDR3 DNA: TGCGCCAGCGGTCCGCAAATGGGGGAGCTGTTTTTT. Amino acid sequence: CASGPQMGELFF.

The chain carries TRBV28 and TRBJ2-1, with 10 bases lining up with TRBD2. Germline assignment: CDR1 MDHEN and CDR2 SYDVKM. The CDR3 contains 16 residues. With V trimmed by 4 bases and J by 8 bases, 11 bases remained unmatched. CDR3: CASSSDLAGDRYEQFF. The CDR3 DNA sequence: TGTGCCAGCAGTTCAGACCTAGCGGGAGATCGGTATGAGCAGTTCTTC.

This clonotype came up many times. The chain is built from TRBV2 and TRBJ2-7; D is unclear. The germline V and J ends were trimmed by 7 bases and 0 bases, with 16 bases remaining between them. The CDR3 is made up of 15 amino acids. Germline V gene lookup returns CDR1 SNHLY and CDR2 FYNNEI. CDR3 amino acids: CASTLRDSSSYEQYF. DNA of the CDR3: TGTGCCAGCACCCTAAGGGATTCTAGCTCCTACGAGCAGTACTTC.

This clonotype showed up many times. The J gene is TRBJ2-7, the V gene TRBV2; D may be TRBD1 (5 bases). The CDR3 extends over 13 amino acids. Germline CDR1 and CDR2: SNHLY and FYNNEI. Trimming took off 6 bases at V and 6 bases at J, with 15 bases between the two ends. CDR3 sequence: CASSKFREREQYF. The CDR3 coding sequence is TGTGCCAGCAGCAAATTCAGGGAACGCGAGCAGTACTTC.

There are many counts of this clonotype. The J gene is TRBJ2-7, the V gene TRBV11-2; D uncertain. V was pared by 7 bases and J by 2 bases, with 12 bases between. Germline CDR1 is SGHAT and CDR2 is FQNNGV. This CDR3 region has 13 residues. This CDR3 reads CASNPTLTYEQYF. The CDR3 DNA reads TGTGCCAGCAACCCGACCCTTACCTACGAGCAGTACTTC.

With respect to this clonotype: The junction departs from germline at one end; a sequencing error may be responsible. This chain uses TRBV6-5 with TRBJ2-7; the match to TRBD1 covers 7 bases. The CDR3 has 16 amino acids. Germline loops: CDR1 MNHEY, CDR2 SVGAGI. CDR3 in amino acids: CASSHSGTGASYEQYF. CDR3 in DNA: TGTGCCAGCAGTCACTCGGGAACAGGGGCCTCCTACGAGCAGTACTTC.

This clonotype was observed at least ten times. The CDR3 DNA sequence: TGTGCCAGCAGCGAATCACCGGGACTAGCGGGATCGCCCTACGAGCAGTACTTC. It is translated as CASSESPGLAGSPYEQYF. The chain uses TRBV7-3 and TRBJ2-7; 13 nucleotides line up with TRBD2. This CDR3 has 18 residues. The germline V gene encodes CDR1 SGHTA and CDR2 FQGTGA. Trimming removed 5 bases from V and 2 bases from J; junction bases left unmatched: 12.

This clonotype came up a few times. This chain uses TRBV5-6 with TRBJ1-2; possibly TRBD1 for D (5 bases). V lost 3 bases and J 0 bases, leaving 15 bases between the germline ends. Germline values: CDR1 SGHDT, CDR2 YYEEEE. CDR3 size: 16 residues. Written as DNA, the CDR3 is TGTGCCAGCAGCTCGTTGGGTAGGGGAGCTAACTATGGCTACACCTTC. This sequence encodes CASSSLGRGANYGYTF.

This clonotype was observed at least ten times. This rearrangement joins TRBV12-3 or TRBV12-4 to TRBJ1-1; TRBD1 is a possible D gene (6 bases). This CDR3 has 15 residues. V was pared by 6 bases and J by 4 bases, with 18 bases between. CDR3: CASSLLDRLSTEAFF. The CDR3 nucleotides read TGTGCCAGCAGCCTATTGGACAGATTGAGCACTGAAGCTTTCTTT.

The chain couples TRBV20-1 to TRBJ1-4; D call uncertain. This CDR3 spans 12 amino acids. Germline V gene sequence: CDR1 DFQATT, CDR2 SNEGSKA (reference sequence). V dropped 0 bases and J dropped 8 bases, with 7 bases sitting between them. CDR3 protein: CSARDPREKLFF. CDR3 sequence (DNA): TGCAGTGCTAGAGATCCCCGCGAAAAACTGTTTTTT.

This clonotype was seen only a few times. V and J are TRBV3-1 and TRBJ1-6; unclear D gene. Germline V lookup: CDR1 LGHDT, CDR2 YNNKEL (reference sequence). This CDR3 comprises 13 residues. V was shortened by 4 bases and J by 14 bases, with 15 bases between the two germline ends. The CDR3 is CASSLTGTRTLHF. The DNA of the CDR3 is TGTGCCAGCAGCCTGACCGGAACTCGGACCCTCCACTTT.

This clonotype was observed a handful of times. The rearrangement joins TRBV27 to TRBJ1-1, with D perhaps TRBD1 (5 bases). Germline V gene sequence: CDR1 MNHEY, CDR2 SMNVEV (reference sequence). V lost 5 bases to trimming and J lost 3 bases, with 13 bases between them. This CDR3 comprises 14 residues. The CDR3 loop reads CASSPLGGYTEAFF. The CDR3 nucleotides are TGTGCCAGCAGTCCCCTCGGGGGGTACACTGAAGCTTTCTTT.

This clonotype was recorded many times. The rearrangement links TRBV28 to TRBJ2-5; 7 bases agree with TRBD1. Germline lookup yields CDR1 MDHEN and CDR2 SYDVKM. The CDR3 length is 15 residues. V lost 4 bases to trimming and J lost 1 base; unmatched junction nucleotides: 6. CDR3 sequence reads: CASSSWDRSQETQYF. DNA of the CDR3: TGTGCCAGCAGTTCATGGGACAGAAGCCAAGAGACCCAGTACTTC.

Ten or more counts support this clonotype. The gene calls are TRBV3-1 and TRBJ1-1; no definite D call. The CDR3 spans 13 residues. Germline CDR1 LGHDT, CDR2 YNNKEL (reference sequence). The ends were cut back, 1 base at V and 7 bases at J, with 10 bases in the middle. CDR3 sequence: CASSQVGTYEAFF. CDR3 nucleotide sequence: TGTGCCAGCAGCCAAGTGGGAACCTATGAAGCTTTCTTT.

V is TRBV7-6 and J is TRBJ2-1; no firm D call. CDR3 length: 16 amino acids. Germline loops: CDR1 SGHVS, CDR2 FNYEAQ. Trimming took 5 bases from V and 0 from J, leaving 14 bases between them. The CDR3 nucleotides are TGTGCCAGCAGCCCCATGGGGTTAGGCTCCTACAATGAGCAGTTCTTC. Protein: CASSPMGLGSYNEQFF.

The chain joins TRBV14 to TRBJ1-1; D not certain. This CDR3 is 12 amino acids long. The V and J ends lost 1 base and 4 bases respectively, with 4 bases between them. Germline-derived CDR1 and CDR2 are SGHDN and FVKESK. CDR3 residues: CASSQVFTEAFF. Written as DNA, the CDR3 is TGTGCCAGCAGCCAAGTCTTCACTGAAGCTTTCTTT.

Note on this clonotype: This probably arose from a read error, given a far larger clone one base away. The V and J genes are TRBV7-9 and TRBJ1-1; no reliable D call. Trimming removed 2 bases from V and 7 bases from J, with 2 bases in between. Germline loops: CDR1 SEHNR, CDR2 FQNEAQ (reference sequence). The CDR3 extends over 10 amino acids. CDR3 nucleotides: TGTGCCAGCAGCTTAAATGAAGCTTTCTTT. Its protein is CASSLNEAFF. Looking up the rest from reference TRBV7-9 and TRBJ1-1 gives the full variable domain: DTGVSQNPRHKITKRGQNVTFRCDPISEHNRLYWYRQTLGQGPEFLTYFQNEAQLEKSRLLSDRFSAERPKGSFSTLEIQRTEQGDSAMYLCASSLNEAFFGQGTRLTVV.

There are many counts of this clonotype. This chain uses TRBV6-1 with TRBJ1-5, with 7 bases lining up with TRBD1. CDR1 and CDR2 (germline): MNHNS, SASEGT. V lost 6 bases and J lost 0; bases outside the gene matches: 5. The CDR3 extends over 15 amino acids. The CDR3 region is CASRSDRNSNQPQHF. CDR3 coding DNA: TGTGCCAGCAGATCGGACAGGAATAGCAATCAGCCCCAGCATTTT.

The V call is TRBV6-2 or TRBV6-3, the J call TRBJ1-1; no clear D. Germline loops: CDR1 MNHEY, CDR2 SVGEGT. V was shortened by 6 bases and J by 4 bases, with 15 bases between the two germline ends. The CDR3 covers 14 residues. The CDR3 DNA reads as TGTGCCAGCAGACCCAATACTTTTGGCACTGAAGCTTTCTTT. Protein product: CASRPNTFGTEAFF.

The V gene is TRBV7-2, the J gene TRBJ1-3; D gene ambiguous. V lost 5 bases and J lost 1, with 15 bases in between. This CDR3 contains 16 residues. Germline CDR1 and CDR2: SGHTA and FQGNSA. CDR3 loop: CASSTQPLASGNTIYF. The CDR3 DNA reads TGTGCCAGCAGCACCCAACCCCTGGCATCTGGAAACACCATATATTTT.

The rearrangement links TRBV28 to TRBJ2-1; tentatively, D is TRBD2 (5 bases). Trimming left V 3 bases short and J 4 bases short, with 13 bases between. Germline CDR1 and CDR2: MDHEN and SYDVKM. The CDR3 covers 15 residues. The CDR3 is CASSFQRAIYNEQFF. For the CDR3, the DNA is TGTGCCAGCAGTTTTCAGAGGGCCATTTACAATGAGCAGTTCTTC.

The sample holds one count of this clonotype. The chain carries TRBV20-1 and TRBJ2-1; perhaps TRBD2 as D (6 bases). V dropped 6 bases and J dropped 9 bases, with 21 bases sitting between them. The CDR3 spans 14 residues. Germline-derived CDR1 and CDR2 are DFQATT and SNEGSKA (reference sequence). The CDR3: CSALGHTEGGEQFF. The CDR3 DNA reads as TGCAGTGCCCTTGGACATACGGAGGGCGGTGAGCAGTTCTTC.

The DNA of the CDR3 is TGTGCCTGGAGTCAAACCTCCGGGACAGGGTTTCGTCAGCCCCAGCATTTT. Amino acid sequence: CAWSQTSGTGFRQPQHF. The J gene is TRBJ1-5, the V gene TRBV30; 9 bases are a match to TRBD1. The V and J ends lost 2 bases and 6 bases, in that order; junction bases with no gene match: 14. The length of the CDR3 is 17 residues. Germline V gene data show CDR1 as GTSNPN and CDR2 as SVGIG (reference sequence). Full variable domain (rest looked up from reference TRBV30 and TRBJ1-5): SQTIHQWPATLVQPVGSPLSLECTVEGTSNPNLYWYRQAAGRGLQLLFYSVGIGQISSEVPQNLSASRPQDRQFILSSKKLLLSDSGFYLCAWSQTSGTGFRQPQHFGDGTRLSIL.

This chain joins TRBV7-9 and TRBJ2-1, with 9 positions matching TRBD2. The trim removed 5 bases at V and 8 bases at J, leaving 7 bases unmatched. The CDR3 loop spans 14 amino acids. Germline assignment: CDR1 SEHNR and CDR2 FQNEAQ (reference sequence). The CDR3 DNA is TGTGCCAGCAGCGTCCCCGGGACTAGCTATGAGCAGTTCTTC. Translated, it gives CASSVPGTSYEQFF.

This chain connects TRBV18 to TRBJ1-1, with D uncertain. The V end lost 4 bases, the J end lost 8 bases, and 8 bases lay between the germline ends. The CDR3 is 11 amino acids. Germline V gives CDR1 KGHSH, CDR2 LQKENI. CDR3 in DNA: TGTGCCAGCTCACAGGGCGAGGAAGCTTTCTTT. Protein sequence: CASSQGEEAFF.